The entry below describes one TCR beta chain. These data come from a study of blood T cells in healthy people across ages. Study-level information: There was about one barcoded beta molecule captured by template switching per two T cells.

Combining a sample-barcoded 5' primer with a J-beta primer mix, a second PCR ran for roughly 7 to 12 cycles. In TCRdb, the 5' RACE reads were re-called with MiXCR into one record per CDR3 protein. This table holds about 1.1 million distinct CDR3 sequences, 30% to 40% found once. CDR1 is GTSNPN and CDR2 is SVGIG in the germline V gene (reference sequence). This CDR3 region has 20 residues. The J segment lost 0 bases and the V segment lost 3 bases, leaving 17 bases of the junction unmatched. The origin of this receptor is a man younger than 30 in good health. This chain connects TRBV30 to TRBJ1-5; 10 bases fit TRBD1. Specimen: blood. The CDR3 loop is CAWSPTGGDFIFHSNQPQHF. The DNA for the CDR3 is TGTGCCTGGAGCCCGACAGGGGGCGATTTCATTTTCCATAGCAATCAGCCCCAGCATTTT.